Below, one T cell receptor (beta chain) is given with its context. Germline loops: CDR1 SGHNT, CDR2 YYREEE (reference sequence). V shed 0 bases and J shed 4 bases, with 5 bases lying between them. The CDR3 sequence is 13 residues long. TCRdb's table, derived via immunoSEQ multiplex PCR, lists solely in-frame clones and lacks some. Counted here are about 34,000 clones, more than 70% occurring once; the ten biggest clones make up 14% to 15%. This record belongs to a study of blood T cell repertoires in COVID-19. Sequencing input: peripheral blood. V is TRBV5-4 and J is TRBJ2-4; no reliable D call. This receptor was taken from a man at least 80 years old with active or convalescent COVID-19. CDR3 in DNA: TGTGCCAGCAGCTTGGCGCAGAAAAACATTCAGTACTTC. It codes for CASSLAQKNIQYF.